This T cell receptor beta chain originates from a study of blood T cells in healthy people across ages. On the study more broadly: Template switching retrieved approximately one barcoded beta molecule for each two T cells.

This clonotype was seen a handful of times. V gave up 4 bases and J gave up 0 bases, with 10 bases separating them. Looked up from germline, CDR1 is DFQATT and CDR2 is SNEGSKA (reference sequence). The CDR3 runs 13 residues. It was with a sample-barcoded 5' primer and a J-beta primer mix that a second PCR of about 6 to 12 cycles was run. TCRdb passed the 5' RACE reads through MiXCR, listing each CDR3 protein once. The sample yields around 1,000,000 distinct CDR3 sequences, approximately 25% seen once. This sample was shared with a second study, whose subject was T cells of mothers and their children. As that report states: Barcodes for each sample and 2-4 random nucleotides were added by the M1S primer used in the second PCR.

This chain uses TRBV20-1 with TRBJ2-7; weak D call: TRBD2 (6 bases). The source is a girl aged 2-10 years in good health. Input material: blood. CDR3 sequence (DNA): TGCAGTGCTACTAGCGCCACCTCCTACGAGCAGTACTTC. As protein: CSATSATSYEQYF.